The next 24 T cell receptor beta chains were all read from a single sample in a study of shared clonotypes between healthy human individuals. The data were produced by immunoSEQ multiplex PCR, yet TCRdb's version contains in-frame clones alone and is incomplete. The sample carries some 2.4 million clones, more than 85% recorded once. Sequencing was carried out using naive CD4+ T cells from PBMCs. Subset specified: CD45RA+ positively selected. These receptors were collected from a young man in good health. Some clones in this sample may be carry-over from other donors' samples.

The chain uses TRBV5-1 and TRBJ1-4; perhaps TRBD1 as D (6 bases). V lost 4 bases and J lost 6, with 13 bases in between. Germline loops: CDR1 SGHRS, CDR2 YFSETQ. The CDR3 spans 14 residues. CDR3 sequence (DNA): TGCGCCAGCAGCCCCGGGGGGGGCGATGAAAAACTGTTTTTT. Residues: CASSPGGGDEKLFF. Variable domain in full (rest from reference TRBV5-1 and TRBJ1-4): KAGVTQTPRYLIKTRGQQVTLSCSPISGHRSVSWYQQTPGQGLQFLFEYFSETQRNKGNFPGRFSGRQFSNSRSEMNVSTLELGDSALYLCASSPGGGDEKLFFGSGTQLSVL.

This chain connects TRBV28 to TRBJ2-5; TRBD1 agrees at 7 bases. This CDR3 has 14 residues. Losses at the gene ends were 6 bases for V and 5 bases for J; bases not matched to a gene: 9. Germline-derived CDR1 and CDR2 are MDHEN and SYDVKM. CDR3 DNA: TGTGCCAGCAGCCAAATAACAGGGGCCGAGACCCAGTACTTC. Translated, it gives CASSQITGAETQYF.

J is TRBJ2-1 and V is TRBV2, with 8 bases matching TRBD2. Unmatched junction bases numbered 5, after V lost 8 bases and J lost 2 bases. The CDR3 consists of 14 residues. Germline V lookup: CDR1 SNHLY, CDR2 FYNNEI. The CDR3 reads CASEDSGAYNEQFF. CDR3 nucleotide sequence: TGTGCCAGCGAAGATAGCGGGGCCTACAATGAGCAGTTCTTC.

The rearrangement links TRBV11-3 to TRBJ2-2; D remains ambiguous. Germline V gene sequence: CDR1 SGHNT, CDR2 YENEEA. V lost 1 base and J lost 3, with 3 bases in between. The CDR3 covers 13 residues. The CDR3 DNA follows: TGTGCCAGCAGCTTAGGTTACACCGGGGAGCTGTTTTTT. Translated, it gives CASSLGYTGELFF.

This chain connects TRBV28 to TRBJ1-1, with no clear D. CDR1 and CDR2 (germline): MDHEN, SYDVKM. Trimming left V 3 bases short and J 0 bases short, with 11 bases between. The CDR3 spans 15 residues. The chain's CDR3 is CASSFGRLLNTEAFF. In nucleotides, the CDR3 is TGTGCCAGCAGTTTCGGGCGGTTGCTGAACACTGAAGCTTTCTTT.

V and J are TRBV7-2 and TRBJ2-1; D remains unclear. Germline lookup yields CDR1 SGHTA and CDR2 FQGNSA. V dropped 8 bases and J dropped 11 bases, with 16 bases sitting between them. This CDR3 spans 12 amino acids. The CDR3 loop is CASDLGGPKQFF. The CDR3 DNA reads TGTGCCAGCGACTTAGGTGGGCCCAAGCAGTTCTTC. Full variable domain (rest looked up from reference TRBV7-2 and TRBJ2-1): GAGVSQSPSNKVTEKGKDVELRCDPISGHTALYWYRQSLGQGLEFLIYFQGNSAPDKSGLPSDRFSAERTGGSVSTLTIQRTQQEDSAVYLCASDLGGPKQFFGPGTRLTVL.

This chain connects TRBV7-9 to TRBJ1-1; D uncertain. V lost 5 bases and J 1 base, leaving 14 bases between the germline ends. The CDR3 totals 15 residues. Germline lookup yields CDR1 SEHNR and CDR2 FQNEAQ (reference sequence). CDR3 DNA: TGTGCCAGCAGCCCCCTAGCTTCAGCGAACACTGAAGCTTTCTTT. It codes for CASSPLASANTEAFF.

The chain couples TRBV7-2 to TRBJ2-7; TRBD1 matches 8 bases. The germline gives CDR1 SGHTA, CDR2 FQGNSA. Trimming cost V 3 bases and J 1 base; bases outside gene matches: 5. This CDR3 has 15 residues. Here the CDR3 reads CASSFGTGVSYEQYF. Here the CDR3 DNA reads TGTGCCAGCAGCTTTGGGACAGGTGTATCCTACGAGCAGTACTTC. The full variable domain, rest sourced from reference TRBV7-2 and TRBJ2-7, is GAGVSQSPSNKVTEKGKDVELRCDPISGHTALYWYRQSLGQGLEFLIYFQGNSAPDKSGLPSDRFSAERTGGSVSTLTIQRTQQEDSAVYLCASSFGTGVSYEQYFGPGTRLTVT.

This clone was detected once. The CDR3 here is CASSEVAALDEQFF. CDR3 DNA: TGCGCCAGCAGTGAAGTGGCAGCCTTGGATGAGCAGTTCTTC. This sequence joins TRBV10-1 and TRBJ2-1; D ambiguous. Looked up from germline, CDR1 is WNHNN and CDR2 is SYGVQD (reference sequence). Deletions cut 3 bases from V and 8 bases from J, with 14 bases between. This CDR3 is built from 14 residues.

The gene calls are TRBV15 and TRBJ2-1, with unresolved D. The germline V gene has CDR1 LNHNV and CDR2 YYDKDF (reference sequence). The CDR3 loop spans 13 amino acids. Deletions cut 0 bases from V and 15 bases from J, with 15 bases between. CDR3 sequence (DNA): TGTGCCACCAGCAGAGATCCAACGCCGCCCCTGTTCTTC. Translation: CATSRDPTPPLFF.

The chain couples TRBV6-4 to TRBJ1-4, with D unresolved. CDR1 and CDR2 from the germline V gene are MRHNA and SNTAGT. V was shortened by 6 bases and J by 4 bases, with 18 bases between the two germline ends. CDR3 length equals 16 residues. CDR3 residues: CASREPWWDNNEKLFF. CDR3 coding DNA: TGTGCCAGCAGAGAACCGTGGTGGGATAATAATGAAAAACTGTTTTTT.

This sequence joins TRBV7-6 and TRBJ2-2, with D perhaps given as TRBD1 or TRBD2 (5 bases each). Germline V gene lookup returns CDR1 SGHVS and CDR2 FNYEAQ. CDR3 length equals 17 residues. Trimming removed 1 base at V and 6 bases at J, with 18 bases between. For the CDR3, the DNA is TGTGCCAGCAGCTTAGTGCAGGGAGCCTTCGGGCCCGGGGAGCTGTTTTTT. This sequence encodes CASSLVQGAFGPGELFF.

The rearrangement uses TRBV6-6 and TRBJ1-1; D is undetermined. Germline V gene sequence: CDR1 MNHNY, CDR2 SVGAGI (reference sequence). The CDR3 has 13 amino acids. Deletions cut 0 bases from V and 12 bases from J, with 14 bases between. In nucleotides, the CDR3 is TGTGCCAGCAGTTACTCGGGTACTACCTCCTCTTTCTTT. Its protein is CASSYSGTTSSFF.

This chain links TRBV6-5 with TRBJ2-3; D remains ambiguous. The CDR3 has 13 residues. CDR1 MNHEY and CDR2 SVGAGI come from the germline V gene. V was clipped by 2 bases and J by 3 bases, with 6 bases between them. For the CDR3, the DNA is TGTGCCAGCAGTTACGATTGGACAGATACGCAGTATTTT. This codes for CASSYDWTDTQYF.

In DNA, the CDR3 is TGTGCCAGCAGCCCCCAGGGAGGGGACAAACGGACTAGCGGGAGCTCCTACAATGAGCAGTTCTTC. This sequence encodes CASSPQGGDKRTSGSSYNEQFF. The chain has TRBV21-1 and TRBJ2-1; the table's D gene call, TRBD2, was not cross checked with the DNA. TRBV21-1 is an annotated pseudogene. The CDR3 contains 22 residues.

V usage is TRBV5-1 and J usage is TRBJ2-5; D call uncertain. V was pared by 1 base and J by 3 bases, with 13 bases between. The CDR3 is made up of 15 amino acids. Germline CDR1 reads SGHRS; CDR2 reads YFSETQ. The CDR3 DNA is TGCGCCAGCAGCTTGTCGCCAAAAACTGAAGAGACCCAGTACTTC. Its protein is CASSLSPKTEETQYF.

The chain carries TRBV11-2 and TRBJ2-2; tentatively, D is TRBD2 (5 bases). V gave up 3 bases and J gave up 6 bases, with 14 bases separating them. CDR3 size: 15 residues. Germline CDR1 and CDR2: SGHAT and FQNNGV. This CDR3 reads CASSFRTVVAGELFF. The CDR3 nucleotides read TGTGCCAGCAGCTTTAGGACTGTTGTCGCCGGGGAGCTGTTTTTT.

On this clone itself: Other DNA sequences in this sample translate to the same CDR3. The CDR3 coding sequence is TGTGCCAGCAGCCTAGCGGGAGGGCCCTACGAGCAGTACTTC. Amino acid sequence: CASSLAGGPYEQYF. The chain links TRBV5-4 to TRBJ2-7; TRBD2 matches at 12 bases. Germline-derived CDR1 and CDR2 are SGHNT and YYREEE (reference sequence). After removal of 4 bases from V and 2 bases from J, the junction contained 1 base not matched to a gene. The length of the CDR3 is 14 residues.

The gene calls are TRBV11-3 and TRBJ1-1, with D possibly matching TRBD1 (5 bases). This CDR3 spans 13 amino acids. The germline V gene encodes CDR1 SGHNT and CDR2 YENEEA. The ends were cut back, 3 bases at V and 9 bases at J, with 14 bases in the middle. The CDR3 bases are TGTGCCAGCAGCTTCGGTCGACAGTCAAAAGCTTTCTTT. This codes for CASSFGRQSKAFF.

This clone was seen just once. The chain links TRBV30 to TRBJ2-5, with a weak D call TRBD2 (5 bases). Germline CDR1 GTSNPN, CDR2 SVGIG (reference sequence). The CDR3 loop spans 13 amino acids. V lost 3 bases to trimming and J lost 3 bases, with 11 bases between them. The CDR3 DNA reads TGTGCCTGGAGGGGGAGTTCCAAAGAGACCCAGTACTTC. Protein sequence: CAWRGSSKETQYF.

The chain carries TRBV30 and TRBJ2-2; TRBD2 matches at 11 bases. Germline CDR1 GTSNPN, CDR2 SVGIG (reference sequence). V gave up 5 bases and J gave up 4 bases; unmatched junction bases: 18. This CDR3 has 19 amino acids. CDR3 sequence: CAWLLTGTSGPARTGELFF. The CDR3, as DNA: TGTGCCTGGCTACTCACCGGGACTAGCGGCCCGGCGCGCACCGGGGAGCTGTTTTTT.

The V call is TRBV5-1, the J call TRBJ2-2; 10 nucleotides line up with TRBD1. This CDR3 is built from 16 residues. The ends lost 4 bases at V and 4 bases at J; junction bases unmatched: 7. Per germline, CDR1 SGHRS and CDR2 YFSETQ. CDR3 nucleotide sequence: TGCGCCAGCAGCCGTCGACAGGGGGCTAGCACCGGGGAGCTGTTTTTT. Protein: CASSRRQGASTGELFF.

The rearrangement joins TRBV7-9 to TRBJ2-1; TRBD2 matches 9 bases. This CDR3 is 16 amino acids long. The J segment lost 7 bases and the V segment lost 6 bases, leaving 13 bases of the junction unmatched. From germline, CDR1 is SEHNR and CDR2 FQNEAQ (reference sequence). The CDR3 coding sequence is TGTGCCAGCAGTGGCCCCGTAGCGGGAGTCTTGAATGAGCAGTTCTTC. Translating gives CASSGPVAGVLNEQFF.

About this clone itself: In the same sample, other DNA sequences code for this CDR3. The CDR3 DNA sequence: TGTGCCAGCTCACCCGCAGGGCAGAACACTGAAGCTTTCTTT. Translating it yields CASSPAGQNTEAFF. The chain carries TRBV18 and TRBJ1-1, with D possibly being TRBD1 (5 bases). Trimming removed 3 bases from V and 1 base from J, with 9 bases in between. From germline, CDR1 is KGHSH and CDR2 LQKENI. The CDR3 contains 14 residues. Supplemented by reference TRBV18 and TRBJ1-1, the full variable domain reads NAGVMQNPRHLVRRRGQEARLRCSPMKGHSHVYWYRQLPEEGLKFMVYLQKENIIDESGMPKERFSAEFPKEGPSILRIQQVVRGDSAAYFCASSPAGQNTEAFFGQGTRLTVV.